This T cell receptor (beta chain) derives from a study of identical twins. Study-level results: Instead of following the same donors, the conclusions were based on cross-sectional statistical analysis. There is a chance that invariant MAIT and iNKT cells partially muddied zero-insertion analyses.

The germline CDR1 and CDR2 sequences are DFQATT and SNEGSKA (reference sequence). CDR3 length: 16 residues. V lost 0 bases to trimming and J lost 5 bases, with 18 bases between them. Template switching added a universal primer site, and cDNA bore unique molecular identifiers. TCRdb used MiXCR to reprocess the 5' RACE reads, holding one entry per CDR3 protein. The sample holds fewer than 350,000 distinct CDR3 sequences, more than 6.5% seen once. This clonotype was seen more than once but under ten times. No antigen is known for it. This sample was also put to use in a study of yellow fever vaccine responses in identical twins.

The V gene is TRBV20-1, the J gene TRBJ2-3; tentative D call: TRBD1 (5 bases). The sequencing input was memory (CD45RO+) T cells sorted from blood. The clonotype comes from a woman aged 18-29 years in good health. In nucleotides, the CDR3 is TGCAGTGCTAGAGAACCTAGGGGCGCATCTGAAGATACGCAGTATTTT. Its translation: CSAREPRGASEDTQYF.